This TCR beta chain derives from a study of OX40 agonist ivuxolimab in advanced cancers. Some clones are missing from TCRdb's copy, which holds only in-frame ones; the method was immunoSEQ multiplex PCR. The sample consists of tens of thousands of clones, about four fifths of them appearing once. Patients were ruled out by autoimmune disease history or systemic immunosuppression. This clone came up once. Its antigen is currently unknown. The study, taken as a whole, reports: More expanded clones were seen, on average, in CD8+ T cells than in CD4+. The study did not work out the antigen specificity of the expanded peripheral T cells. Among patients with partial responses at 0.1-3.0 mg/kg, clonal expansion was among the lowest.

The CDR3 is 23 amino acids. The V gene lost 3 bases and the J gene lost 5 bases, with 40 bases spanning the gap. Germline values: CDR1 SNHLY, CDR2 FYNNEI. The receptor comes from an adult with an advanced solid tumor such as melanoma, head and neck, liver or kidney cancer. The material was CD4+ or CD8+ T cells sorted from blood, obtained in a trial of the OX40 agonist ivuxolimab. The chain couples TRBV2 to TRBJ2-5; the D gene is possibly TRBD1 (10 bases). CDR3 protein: CASSELGTGVGLRLAGLGETQYF. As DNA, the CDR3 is TGTGCCAGCAGTGAGCTCGGGACAGGGGTTGGGCTGCGGCTAGCGGGATTAGGGGAGACCCAGTACTTC.